Each of the 21 T cell receptor beta chains below was sequenced from the same sample in a study of blood T cell repertoires in COVID-19 (TCRdb year 2020). Library generation was performed with the immunoSEQ multiplex PCR assay. TCRdb re-hosts the immuneACCESS table, in-frame sequences only. Its copies lack some clones; in the studies checked, an unresolved V gene accounts for under half of them, and the cause for the rest is not known. Within this sample are 90,000 to 110,000 clones, with around three quarters of them counted one time only. The ten largest account for less than 5% of the sample. Sequencing was done on a sample of peripheral blood. The receptor source for this set is a human donor in a cohort sampled during active or convalescent COVID-19.

The chain couples TRBV5-1 to TRBJ1-1; possible D gene TRBD1, 6 bases. Germline values: CDR1 SGHRS, CDR2 YFSETQ. This CDR3 contains 15 residues. V dropped 1 base and J dropped 1 base, with 11 bases sitting between them. CDR3 sequence reads: CASSLLGQPNTEAFF. The DNA for the CDR3 is TGCGCCAGCAGCTTGCTCGGACAGCCGAACACTGAAGCTTTCTTT. Variable domain in full (rest from reference TRBV5-1 and TRBJ1-1): KAGVTQTPRYLIKTRGQQVTLSCSPISGHRSVSWYQQTPGQGLQFLFEYFSETQRNKGNFPGRFSGRQFSNSRSEMNVSTLELGDSALYLCASSLLGQPNTEAFFGQGTRLTVV.

V and J are TRBV19 and TRBJ1-1; 8 nucleotides agree with TRBD1. CDR3 size: 17 residues. The J segment lost 5 bases and the V segment lost 5 bases, leaving 16 bases of the junction unmatched. CDR1 and CDR2 from the germline V gene are LNHDA and SQIVND (reference sequence). CDR3 coding DNA: TGTGCCAGTAGTGACACAGGGGGAACTTCGTTTCGAACTGAAGCTTTCTTT. Translation gives CASSDTGGTSFRTEAFF. The complete variable domain, with remaining parts taken from reference TRBV19 and TRBJ1-1, reads DGGITQSPKYLFRKEGQNVTLSCEQNLNHDAMYWYRQDPGQGLRLIYYSQIVNDFQKGDIAEGYSVSREKKESFPLTVTSAQKNPTAFYLCASSDTGGTSFRTEAFFGQGTRLTVV.

This chain uses TRBV7-6 with TRBJ2-5; no reliable D call. Germline V gene sequence: CDR1 SGHVS, CDR2 FNYEAQ. Deletions cut 3 bases from V and 0 bases from J, with 11 bases between. This CDR3 is built from 15 residues. The CDR3 region has the DNA TGTGCCAGCAGCTTCGGGTTGGTCTACCAAGAGACCCAGTACTTC. Its protein product is CASSFGLVYQETQYF.

V is TRBV19 and J is TRBJ1-4, with TRBD1 identical over 9 bases. The trim removed 7 bases at V and 8 bases at J, leaving 5 bases unmatched. Germline CDR1 reads LNHDA; CDR2 reads SQIVND (reference sequence). The CDR3 loop spans 13 amino acids. The CDR3 here is CASKGTGQEKLFF. For the CDR3, the DNA is TGTGCCAGTAAGGGGACAGGGCAAGAAAAACTGTTTTTT.

The genes are TRBV20-1 and TRBJ1-2, with TRBD1 matching 8 bases. V shed 3 bases and J 3 bases; nucleotides not matched to a gene: 9. The CDR3 consists of 15 residues. Germline V gene lookup returns CDR1 DFQATT and CDR2 SNEGSKA (reference sequence). The CDR3 region is CSASLGLGQDYGYTF. In DNA form, the CDR3 reads TGCAGTGCTAGTTTGGGGCTGGGACAGGACTATGGCTACACCTTC.

This rearrangement joins TRBV3-1 (or the pseudogene TRBV3-2) to TRBJ2-5; TRBD2 matches at 12 bases. Trimming cost V 4 bases and J 13 bases; bases outside gene matches: 4. CDR3 size: 12 residues. Germline V gene lookup returns CDR1 LGHDT and CDR2 YNNKEL (reference sequence). CDR3 sequence: CASSLTSGRTYF. Written as DNA, the CDR3 is TGTGCCAGCAGCCTAACTAGCGGGAGGACGTACTTC.

The chain joins TRBV19 to TRBJ2-7, with 10 bases lining up with TRBD2. V shed 7 bases, J shed 5 bases, and the junction held 11 bases outside the gene matches. Per the germline V gene, CDR1 is LNHDA and CDR2 is SQIVND (reference sequence). The CDR3 totals 15 residues. CDR3 protein: CASTLTAGGPHEQYF. CDR3 nucleotides: TGTGCCAGTACGTTAACAGCGGGAGGGCCCCACGAGCAGTACTTC.

The V and J genes are TRBV7-2 and TRBJ2-7, with TRBD2 matching 9 bases. V lost 4 bases, J lost 6 bases, and 16 bases stayed unmatched. CDR3 length: 17 residues. Germline values: CDR1 SGHTA, CDR2 FQGNSA. As DNA, the CDR3 is TGTGCCAGCAGCTCCACACCTTTAGCGGGAGCCGCGGGCGAGCAGTACTTC. It specifies CASSSTPLAGAAGEQYF.

The rearrangement uses TRBV27 and TRBJ2-7, with 8 bases identical to TRBD1. Germline CDR1 is MNHEY and CDR2 is SMNVEV (reference sequence). The V and J ends lost 6 bases and 7 bases, in that order; junction bases with no gene match: 11. This CDR3 region has 14 residues. CDR3 sequence reads: CASRPGQGAWEQYF. As DNA, the CDR3 is TGTGCCAGCAGACCCGGACAGGGAGCCTGGGAGCAGTACTTC.

On this clone: Its ends do not fully match the called genes, so a read error is possible. J is TRBJ2-7 and V is TRBV6-2 or TRBV6-3; 14 bases align to TRBD2. The CDR3 totals 13 residues. CDR1 MNHEY and CDR2 SVGEGT come from the germline V gene. Here the CDR3 DNA reads TGTGCCAGCAGTTACGGACTAGCGGGAGGCCGGAACTTC. Amino acids: CASSYGLAGGRNF.

This sequence joins TRBV15 and TRBJ2-1; 8 bases map to TRBD1. Losses at the gene ends were 5 bases for V and 9 bases for J; bases not matched to a gene: 9. The germline V gene has CDR1 LNHNV and CDR2 YYDKDF (reference sequence). The CDR3 length is 14 residues. Written as DNA, the CDR3 is TGTGCCACCAGCCTACCAGGGACAGGCACTGAGCAGTTCTTC. The encoded protein is CATSLPGTGTEQFF.

The chain is built from TRBV25-1 and TRBJ2-2; D is ambiguous. The CDR3 loop spans 14 amino acids. Germline CDR1 MGHDK, CDR2 SYGVNS. Trimming pared 4 bases from V and 2 bases from J, leaving 8 bases between. The CDR3 DNA sequence: TGTGCCAGCAGTGTTGACTTCAACACCGGGGAGCTGTTTTTT. Translation: CASSVDFNTGELFF.

The V call is TRBV5-1, the J call TRBJ2-7, with 8 bases that match TRBD1. Germline lookup yields CDR1 SGHRS and CDR2 YFSETQ. Trimming at V came to 0 bases and at J to 1 base, leaving 6 bases not matched to a gene. The CDR3 runs 16 residues. CDR3 protein: CASSLANTGGSYEQYF. As DNA, the CDR3 is TGCGCCAGCAGCTTGGCCAATACAGGGGGGTCCTACGAGCAGTACTTC.

This clone was seen a handful of times. The chain is built from TRBV19 and TRBJ1-1, with D maybe TRBD1 (5 bases). Trimming pared 5 bases from V and 7 bases from J, leaving 17 bases between. Germline V gives CDR1 LNHDA, CDR2 SQIVND (reference sequence). The CDR3 loop spans 14 amino acids. CDR3 sequence (DNA): TGTGCCAGTAGTTTTCACTTGACAGTTCTTGAAGCTTTCTTT. Translated: CASSFHLTVLEAFF.

The chain carries TRBV7-8 and TRBJ2-7; 8 bases are a match to TRBD1. The length of the CDR3 is 15 residues. J lost 2 bases, V lost 5 bases, and 8 bases had no gene match. Germline V gene data show CDR1 as SGHVS and CDR2 as FQNEAQ. CDR3 DNA sequence: TGTGCCAGCAGCACACAGACAGGGGCAACCTACGAGCAGTACTTC. As protein: CASSTQTGATYEQYF.

This chain's CDR3 is CASSIFGTDNQPQHF. The CDR3 coding sequence is TGTGCCAGTAGTATCTTTGGGACAGATAATCAGCCCCAGCATTTT. The V call is TRBV19, the J call TRBJ1-5; 7 positions match TRBD1. V was clipped by 3 bases and J by 4 bases; unmatched bases: 6. The CDR3 extends over 15 amino acids. Germline V gene lookup returns CDR1 LNHDA and CDR2 SQIVND (reference sequence).

V gene TRBV2 combines with J gene TRBJ2-2, with 10 bases matching TRBD2. The J segment lost 7 bases and the V segment lost 2 bases, leaving 10 bases of the junction unmatched. Germline V gives CDR1 SNHLY, CDR2 FYNNEI. The CDR3 runs 17 residues. The CDR3 coding sequence is TGTGCCAGCAGTGAACTAGCGGGAGCGACCGTGATCGGGGAGCTGTTTTTT. Protein sequence: CASSELAGATVIGELFF.

This sequence joins TRBV29-1 and TRBJ1-1, with a tentative D call TRBD1 (5 bases). Trimming shortened V by 2 bases and J by 4 bases, and 20 bases separated the two germline ends. In germline, CDR1 is SQVTM, CDR2 ANQGSEA. CDR3 length equals 16 residues. As DNA, the CDR3 is TGCAGCGTTGAATCGGGGGGACCCCACCGGGCCACTGAAGCTTTCTTT. Translated: CSVESGGPHRATEAFF. Based on the CDR3 plus reference TRBV29-1 and TRBJ1-1, the full variable domain is SAVISQKPSRDICQRGTSLTIQCQVDSQVTMMFWYRQQPGQSLTLIATANQGSEATYESGFVIDKFPISRPNLTFSTLTVSNMSPEDSSIYLCSVESGGPHRATEAFFGQGTRLTVV.

The chain has TRBV27 and TRBJ2-6; 8 nucleotides match TRBD1. The CDR3 is made up of 17 amino acids. J lost 1 base, V lost 5 bases, and 7 bases had no gene match. Germline V gene sequence: CDR1 MNHEY, CDR2 SMNVEV (reference sequence). CDR3 DNA sequence: TGTGCCAGCAGTCCTCGACAGGGGTCATCTGGGGCCAACGTCCTGACTTTC. This translates into CASSPRQGSSGANVLTF.

This clone has only one observation. This sequence joins TRBV7-2 and TRBJ1-1, with D maybe TRBD1 (6 bases). The CDR3 has 14 amino acids. Trimming left V 4 bases short and J 1 base short, with 10 bases between. CDR1 and CDR2 from the germline V gene are SGHTA and FQGNSA. CDR3 loop: CASSYDRSNTEAFF. The CDR3 nucleotides are TGTGCCAGCAGCTACGACAGGTCGAACACTGAAGCTTTCTTT.

This chain joins TRBV27 and TRBJ2-5, with 7 bases fitting TRBD1. The CDR3 has 15 amino acids. Per germline, CDR1 MNHEY and CDR2 SMNVEV (reference sequence). J was trimmed by 6 bases and V by 6 bases; bases with no gene match: 13. The CDR3 region has the DNA TGTGCCAGCAGCCTCGACCCACACAGGGGCCAGACCCAGTACTTC. Its protein product is CASSLDPHRGQTQYF.